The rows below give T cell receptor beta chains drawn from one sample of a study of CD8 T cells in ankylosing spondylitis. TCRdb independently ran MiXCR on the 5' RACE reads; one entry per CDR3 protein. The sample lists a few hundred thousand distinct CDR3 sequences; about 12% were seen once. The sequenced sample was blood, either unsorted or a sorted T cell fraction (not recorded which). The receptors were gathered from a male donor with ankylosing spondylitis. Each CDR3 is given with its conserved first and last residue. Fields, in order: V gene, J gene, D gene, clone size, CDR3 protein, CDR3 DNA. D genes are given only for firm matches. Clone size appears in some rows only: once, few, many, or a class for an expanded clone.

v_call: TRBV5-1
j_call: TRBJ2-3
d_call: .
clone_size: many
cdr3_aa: CASSLGGGTSTDTQYF
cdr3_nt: TGCGCCAGCAGCTTGGGTGGCGGAACTAGCACAGATACGCAGTATTTT

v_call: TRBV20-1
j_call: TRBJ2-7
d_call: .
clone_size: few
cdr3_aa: CSARDQASLSYEQYF
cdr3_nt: TGCAGTGCTAGAGATCAGGCGTCCCTTTCCTACGAGCAGTACTTC

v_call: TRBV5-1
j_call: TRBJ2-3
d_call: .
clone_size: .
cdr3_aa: CASSLTGRITDTQYF
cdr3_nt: TGCGCCAGCAGCTTGACGGGAAGAATCACAGATACGCAGTATTTT

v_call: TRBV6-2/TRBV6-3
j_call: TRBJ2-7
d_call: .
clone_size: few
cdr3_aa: CASTDSFEQYF
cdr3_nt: TGTGCCAGCACCGACAGTTTCGAGCAGTACTTC

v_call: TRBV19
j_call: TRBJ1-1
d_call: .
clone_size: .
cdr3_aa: CASSFGLRDTEAFF
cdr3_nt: TGTGCCAGTAGTTTTGGATTACGGGACACTGAAGCTTTCTTT

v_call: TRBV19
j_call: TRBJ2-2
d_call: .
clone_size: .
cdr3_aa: CASSISRAGELFF
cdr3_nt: TGTGCCAGTAGTATAAGCCGCGCCGGGGAGCTGTTTTTT

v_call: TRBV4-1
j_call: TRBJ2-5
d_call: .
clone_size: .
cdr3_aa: CASSSPTETQYF
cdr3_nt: TGCGCCAGCAGCTCTCCGACTGAGACCCAGTACTTC

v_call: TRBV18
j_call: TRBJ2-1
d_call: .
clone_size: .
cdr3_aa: CASSQGGGAIPNEQFF
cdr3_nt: TGTGCCAGCTCCCAAGGAGGGGGGGCAATTCCCAATGAGCAGTTCTTC

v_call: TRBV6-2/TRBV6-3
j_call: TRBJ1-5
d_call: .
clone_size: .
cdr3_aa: CASSYGGRSNQPQHF
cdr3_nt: TGTGCCAGCAGTTACGGGGGCCGAAGCAATCAGCCCCAGCATTTT

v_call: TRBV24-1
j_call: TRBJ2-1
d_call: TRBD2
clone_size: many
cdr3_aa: CATSDPTSGYGYEQFF
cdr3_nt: TGTGCCACCAGTGACCCGACTAGCGGGTACGGATATGAGCAGTTCTTC

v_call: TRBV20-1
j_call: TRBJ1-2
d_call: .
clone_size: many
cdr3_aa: CSARVGYGYTF
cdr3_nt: TGCAGTGCTAGGGTCGGCTATGGCTACACCTTC

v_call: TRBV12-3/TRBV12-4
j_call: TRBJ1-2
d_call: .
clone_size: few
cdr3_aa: CASRGAGVGGYTF
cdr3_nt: TGTGCCAGCAGGGGAGCGGGGGTGGGAGGCTACACCTTC

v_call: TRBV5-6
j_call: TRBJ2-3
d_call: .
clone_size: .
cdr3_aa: CASRKSRGIMPRDTQYF
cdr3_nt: TGTGCCAGCAGAAAGTCGAGGGGGATAATGCCAAGGGATACGCAGTATTTT

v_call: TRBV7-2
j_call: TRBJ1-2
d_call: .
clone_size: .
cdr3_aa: CASSRVRGYGYTF
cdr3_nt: TGTGCCAGCAGTCGTGTCAGGGGCTATGGCTACACCTTC

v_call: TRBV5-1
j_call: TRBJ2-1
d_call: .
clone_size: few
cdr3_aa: CASSLARYYNEQFF
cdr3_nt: TGCGCCAGCAGCTTGGCCCGGTATTACAATGAGCAGTTCTTC

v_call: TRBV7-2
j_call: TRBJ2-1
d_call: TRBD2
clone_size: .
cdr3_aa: CASSLRTSGSPYEQFF
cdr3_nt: TGTGCCAGCAGCTTAAGGACTAGCGGGTCCCCCTATGAGCAGTTCTTC

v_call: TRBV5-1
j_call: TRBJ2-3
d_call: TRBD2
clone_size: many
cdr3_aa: CASSLIASGSGDTQYF
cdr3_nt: TGCGCCAGCAGCTTGATCGCTAGCGGGAGTGGAGATACGCAGTATTTT

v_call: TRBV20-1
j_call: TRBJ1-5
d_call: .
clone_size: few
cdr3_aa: CSAGATGSSPQHF
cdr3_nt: TGCAGTGCAGGGGCGACAGGTTCCTCGCCCCAGCATTTT

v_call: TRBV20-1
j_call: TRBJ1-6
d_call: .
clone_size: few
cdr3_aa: CSATKPTGYNSPLHF
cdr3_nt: TGCAGTGCTACTAAACCGACCGGCTATAATTCACCCCTCCACTTT

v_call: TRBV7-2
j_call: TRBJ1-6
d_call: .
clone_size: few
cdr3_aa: CASSSERGSPLHF
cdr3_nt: TGTGCCAGCAGCTCGGAGAGGGGTTCACCCCTCCACTTT

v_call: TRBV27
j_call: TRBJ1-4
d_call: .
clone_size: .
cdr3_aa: CASRQNEKLFF
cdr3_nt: TGTGCCAGCAGGCAAAATGAAAAACTGTTTTTT

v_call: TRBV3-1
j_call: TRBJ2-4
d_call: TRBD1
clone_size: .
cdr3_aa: CASSQGTQGRNIQYF
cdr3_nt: TGTGCCAGCAGCCAAGGTACACAGGGGAGAAACATTCAGTACTTC

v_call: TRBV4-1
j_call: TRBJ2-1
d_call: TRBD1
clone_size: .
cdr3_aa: CASSQGDRAFDEQFF
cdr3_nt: TGCGCCAGCAGCCAAGGTGACAGGGCTTTTGATGAGCAGTTCTTC

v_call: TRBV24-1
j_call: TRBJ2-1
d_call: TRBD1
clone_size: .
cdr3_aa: CATSDLGGQPFNEQFF
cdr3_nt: TGTGCCACCAGTGATTTAGGGGGACAGCCTTTCAATGAGCAGTTCTTC

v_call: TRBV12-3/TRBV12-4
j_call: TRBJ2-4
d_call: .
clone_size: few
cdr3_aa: CASSFGGPLAKNIQYF
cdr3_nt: TGTGCCAGCAGTTTCGGCGGTCCTTTAGCCAAAAACATTCAGTACTTC

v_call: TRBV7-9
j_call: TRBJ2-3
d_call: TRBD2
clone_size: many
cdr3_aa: CASSPLGRAATDTQYF
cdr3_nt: TGTGCCAGCAGCCCATTGGGGAGGGCCGCCACAGATACGCAGTATTTT

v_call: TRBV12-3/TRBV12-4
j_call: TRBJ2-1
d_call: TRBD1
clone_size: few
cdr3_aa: CASILGTGGYNEQFF
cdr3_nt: TGTGCCAGCATTCTAGGGACAGGGGGGTACAATGAGCAGTTCTTC

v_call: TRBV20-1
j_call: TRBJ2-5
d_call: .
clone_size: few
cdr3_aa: CSALAGQETQYF
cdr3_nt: TGCAGTGCTTTGGCGGGGCAAGAGACCCAGTACTTC

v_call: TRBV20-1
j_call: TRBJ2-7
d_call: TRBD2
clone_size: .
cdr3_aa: CSARLGLAVYEQYF
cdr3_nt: TGCAGTGCTAGACTGGGACTAGCGGTTTACGAGCAGTACTTC

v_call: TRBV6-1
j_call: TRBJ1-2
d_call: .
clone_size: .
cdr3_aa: CASSEGVSYGYTF
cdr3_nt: TGTGCCAGCAGTGAGGGGGTTAGCTATGGCTACACCTTC

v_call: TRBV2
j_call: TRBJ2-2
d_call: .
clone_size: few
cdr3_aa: CASRELTTNTGELFF
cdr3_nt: TGTGCCAGCAGAGAATTGACAACGAACACCGGGGAGCTGTTTTTT

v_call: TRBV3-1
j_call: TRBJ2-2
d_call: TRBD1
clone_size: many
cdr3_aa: CASSLGQGMTGELFF
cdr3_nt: TGTGCCAGCAGCCTCGGACAGGGGATGACCGGGGAGCTGTTTTTT

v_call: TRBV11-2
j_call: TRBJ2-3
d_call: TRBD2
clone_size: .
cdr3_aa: CASSPTRGSGPLYTQYF
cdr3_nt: TGTGCCAGCAGCCCGACTCGGGGTAGCGGGCCCCTATATACGCAGTATTTT